This T cell receptor (beta chain) was retrieved from a study of shared clonotypes between healthy human individuals. Here immunoSEQ multiplex PCR was the method, and the copy in TCRdb shows in-frame clones only, minus some. The table includes hundreds of thousands of clones, about 74% detected once. The receptor comes from a man younger than 45 in good health. The specimen was memory CD4+ T cells sorted from blood. Documented subset: CD45RA-negative fraction.

CDR3 in DNA: TGTGCCAGCAGTTACGGACTAGGGGTGGGGGAAAAACTGTTTTTT. Translated, it gives CASSYGLGVGEKLFF. The V gene is TRBV6-5, the J gene TRBJ1-4; tentatively, D is TRBD1 (5 bases). Germline assignment: CDR1 MNHEY and CDR2 SVGAGI. The CDR3 totals 15 residues. V lost 2 bases to trimming and J lost 8 bases, with 15 bases between them.